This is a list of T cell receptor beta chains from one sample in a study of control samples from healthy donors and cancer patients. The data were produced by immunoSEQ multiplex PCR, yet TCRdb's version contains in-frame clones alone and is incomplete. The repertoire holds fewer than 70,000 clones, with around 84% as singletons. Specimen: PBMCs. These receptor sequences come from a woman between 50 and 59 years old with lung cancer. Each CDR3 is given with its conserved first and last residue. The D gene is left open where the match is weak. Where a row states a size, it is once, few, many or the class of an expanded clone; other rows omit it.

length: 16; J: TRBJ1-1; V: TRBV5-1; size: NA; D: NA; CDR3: CASSYLSGPPNTEAFF; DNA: TGCGCCAGCAGTTATCTTTCGGGACCGCCGAACACTGAAGCTTTCTTT
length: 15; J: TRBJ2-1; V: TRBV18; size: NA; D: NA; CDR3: CASSPRRGGYNEQFF; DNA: TGTGCCAGCTCACCACGGAGGGGGGGATACAATGAGCAGTTCTTC
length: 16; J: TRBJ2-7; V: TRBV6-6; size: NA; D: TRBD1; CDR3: CASSSRGGPFSYEQYF; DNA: TGTGCCAGCAGTTCCCGAGGGGGCCCTTTCTCCTACGAGCAGTACTTC
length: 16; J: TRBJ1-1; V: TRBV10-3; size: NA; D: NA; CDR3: CAISSGPVGTDTEAFF; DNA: TGTGCCATCAGCTCTGGGCCCGTAGGTACGGACACTGAAGCTTTCTTT
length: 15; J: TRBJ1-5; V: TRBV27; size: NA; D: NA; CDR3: CASSLIGTANQPQHF; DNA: TGTGCCAGCAGTTTAATTGGGACTGCTAATCAGCCCCAGCATTTT
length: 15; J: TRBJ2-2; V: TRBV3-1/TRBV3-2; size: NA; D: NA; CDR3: CASSRGGSRAGELFF; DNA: TGTGCCAGCAGCCGTGGGGGCTCGAGGGCCGGGGAGCTGTTTTTT
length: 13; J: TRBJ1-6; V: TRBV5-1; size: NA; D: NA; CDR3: CASQREDNSPLHF; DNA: TGCGCCAGCCAGCGGGAAGATAATTCACCCCTCCACTTT
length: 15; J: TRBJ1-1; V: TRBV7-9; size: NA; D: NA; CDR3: CASSLDGVENTEAFF; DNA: TGTGCCAGCAGCTTAGACGGGGTGGAGAACACTGAAGCTTTCTTT
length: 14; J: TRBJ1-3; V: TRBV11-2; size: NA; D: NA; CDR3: CASSLAGFGNTIYF; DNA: TGTGCCAGCAGCTTAGCCGGGTTTGGAAACACCATATATTTT
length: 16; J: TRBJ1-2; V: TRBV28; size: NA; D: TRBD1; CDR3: CASSLSPTGNNYGYTF; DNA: TGTGCCAGCAGTTTATCCCCGACAGGGAATAACTATGGCTACACCTTC
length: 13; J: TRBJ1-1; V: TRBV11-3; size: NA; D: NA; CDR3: CASSLSADTEAFF; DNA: TGTGCCAGCAGCTTATCGGCAGACACTGAAGCTTTCTTT
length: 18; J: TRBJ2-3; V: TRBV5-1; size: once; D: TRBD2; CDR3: CASSPRGEGLASTDTQYF; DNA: TGCGCCAGCAGCCCGCGGGGAGAAGGACTAGCCTCCACAGATACGCAGTATTTT
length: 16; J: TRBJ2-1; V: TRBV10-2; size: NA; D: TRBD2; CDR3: CASSEIGLAEYNEQFF; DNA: TGCGCCAGCAGTGAGATCGGACTAGCGGAGTACAATGAGCAGTTCTTC
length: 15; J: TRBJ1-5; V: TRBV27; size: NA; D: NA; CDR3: CASSSPGDSNQPQHF; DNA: TGTGCCAGCAGTTCGCCAGGGGATAGCAATCAGCCCCAGCATTTT
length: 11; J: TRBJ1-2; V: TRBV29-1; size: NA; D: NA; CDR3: CSVFSLYGYTF; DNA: TGCAGCGTTTTTAGCCTCTATGGCTACACCTTC
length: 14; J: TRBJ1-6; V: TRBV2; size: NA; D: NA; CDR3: CASRELGQGSPLHF; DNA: TGTGCCAGCCGAGAGCTAGGCCAGGGGTCACCCCTCCACTTT
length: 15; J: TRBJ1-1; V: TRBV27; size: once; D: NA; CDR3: CASSSSTLPDTEAFF; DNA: TGTGCCAGCAGTTCAAGTACCCTCCCGGACACTGAAGCTTTCTTT
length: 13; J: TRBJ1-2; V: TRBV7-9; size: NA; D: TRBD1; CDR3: CASSLGQGDGYTF; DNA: TGTGCCAGCAGCCTAGGACAGGGTGACGGCTACACCTTC
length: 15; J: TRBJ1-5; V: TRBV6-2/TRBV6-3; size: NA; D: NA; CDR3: CASSYSSSPNQPQHF; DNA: TGTGCCAGCAGTTACTCGAGCAGCCCCAATCAGCCCCAGCATTTT
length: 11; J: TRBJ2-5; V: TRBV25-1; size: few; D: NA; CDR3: CASSESETQYF; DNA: TGTGCCAGCAGTGAATCGGAGACCCAGTACTTC
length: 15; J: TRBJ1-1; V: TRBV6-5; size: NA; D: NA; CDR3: CASSWAGRGNTEAFF; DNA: TGTGCCAGCAGTTGGGCAGGGAGGGGGAACACTGAAGCTTTCTTT
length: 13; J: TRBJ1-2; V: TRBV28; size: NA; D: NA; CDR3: CASSLELLYGYTF; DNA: TGTGCCAGCAGTTTGGAGCTCCTCTATGGCTACACCTTC
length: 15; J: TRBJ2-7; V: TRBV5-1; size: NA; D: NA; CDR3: CASSPLDRLSYEQYF; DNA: TGCGCCAGCAGCCCCCTGGATAGACTATCCTACGAGCAGTACTTC
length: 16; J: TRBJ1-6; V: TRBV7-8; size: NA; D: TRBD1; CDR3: CASSRKPGQGDSPLHF; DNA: TGTGCCAGCAGTCGGAAGCCGGGACAGGGGGATTCACCCCTCCACTTT
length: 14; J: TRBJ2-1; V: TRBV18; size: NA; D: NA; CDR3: CASSPSGWDNEQFF; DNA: TGTGCCAGCTCACCTTCGGGGTGGGACAATGAGCAGTTCTTC
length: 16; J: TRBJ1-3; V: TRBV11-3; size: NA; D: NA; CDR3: CASSRRDRESGNTIYF; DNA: TGTGCCAGCAGCCGCCGGGACCGAGAATCTGGAAACACCATATATTTT
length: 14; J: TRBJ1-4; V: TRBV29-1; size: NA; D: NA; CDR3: CSVARTDAEEKLFF; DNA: TGCAGCGTCGCTAGGACAGATGCCGAGGAAAAACTGTTTTTT
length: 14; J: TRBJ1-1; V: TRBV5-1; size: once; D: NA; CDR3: CASSLARKNTEAFF; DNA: TGCGCCAGCAGCTTGGCTCGGAAGAACACTGAAGCTTTCTTT
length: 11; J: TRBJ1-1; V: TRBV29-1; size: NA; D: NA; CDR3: CSVVGVTEAFF; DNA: TGCAGCGTTGTCGGGGTGACTGAAGCTTTCTTT
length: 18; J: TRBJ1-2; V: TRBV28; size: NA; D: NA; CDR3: CASILRGRAGSYLRGYTF; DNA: TGTGCCAGCATCCTACGGGGTCGCGCGGGCTCGTACCTGCGGGGCTACACCTTC
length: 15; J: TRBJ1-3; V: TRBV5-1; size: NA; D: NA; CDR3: CASSPGLSSGNTIYF; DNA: TGCGCCAGCAGCCCGGGACTGTCCTCTGGAAACACCATATATTTT
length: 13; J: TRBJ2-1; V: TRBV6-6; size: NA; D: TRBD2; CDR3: CASDGTKNNEQFF; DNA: TGTGCCAGCGATGGGACTAAAAACAATGAGCAGTTCTTC
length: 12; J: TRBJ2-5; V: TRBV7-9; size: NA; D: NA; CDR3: CASSSTLETQYF; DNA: TGTGCCAGCAGTTCTACCCTGGAGACCCAGTACTTC
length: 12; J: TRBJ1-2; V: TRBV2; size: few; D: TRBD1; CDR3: CASTSDRVGYTF; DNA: TGTGCCAGCACCTCGGACAGGGTTGGCTACACCTTC
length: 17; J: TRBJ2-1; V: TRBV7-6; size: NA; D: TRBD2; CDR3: CASSFLLAGGSYNEQFF; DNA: TGTGCCAGCAGCTTCTTACTAGCGGGGGGATCCTACAATGAGCAGTTCTTC
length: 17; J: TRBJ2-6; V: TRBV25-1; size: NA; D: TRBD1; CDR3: CASSESGTGTGANVLTF; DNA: TGTGCCAGCAGTGAATCCGGGACAGGGACTGGGGCCAACGTCCTGACTTTC
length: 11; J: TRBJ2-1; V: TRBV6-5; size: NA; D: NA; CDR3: CASRTGYEQFF; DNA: TGTGCCAGCAGAACGGGATATGAGCAGTTCTTC
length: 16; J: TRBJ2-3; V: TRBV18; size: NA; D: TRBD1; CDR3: CASLYGQGGSTDTQYF; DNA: TGTGCCAGCTTATACGGACAGGGGGGAAGCACAGATACGCAGTATTTT
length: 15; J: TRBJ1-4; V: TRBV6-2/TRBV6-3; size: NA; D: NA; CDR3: CASSYVGQSNEKLFF; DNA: TGTGCCAGCAGTTACGTCGGGCAGTCTAATGAAAAACTGTTTTTT
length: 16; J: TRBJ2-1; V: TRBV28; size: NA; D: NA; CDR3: CASSLGQGWKYNEQFF; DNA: TGTGCCAGCAGTTTAGGGCAGGGGTGGAAGTACAATGAGCAGTTCTTC
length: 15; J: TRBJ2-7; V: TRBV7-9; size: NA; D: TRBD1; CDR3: CASSLLDRGYHEQYF; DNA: TGTGCCAGCAGCTTATTGGACAGGGGATACCACGAGCAGTACTTC
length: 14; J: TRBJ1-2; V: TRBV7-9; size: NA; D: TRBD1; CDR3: CASSFPTGGHGYTF; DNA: TGTGCCAGCAGCTTCCCTACAGGGGGGCATGGCTACACCTTC
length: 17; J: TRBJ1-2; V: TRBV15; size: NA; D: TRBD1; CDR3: CATSRERGTGAYYGYTF; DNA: TGTGCCACCAGCAGAGAGCGCGGGACAGGGGCTTACTATGGCTACACCTTC
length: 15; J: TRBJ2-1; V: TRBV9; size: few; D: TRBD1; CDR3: CASSPTGDLYNEQFF; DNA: TGTGCCAGCAGCCCCACAGGGGACCTCTACAATGAGCAGTTCTTC
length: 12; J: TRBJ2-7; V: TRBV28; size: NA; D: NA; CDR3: CASSLQDYEQYF; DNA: TGTGCCAGCAGCTTACAGGACTACGAGCAGTACTTC
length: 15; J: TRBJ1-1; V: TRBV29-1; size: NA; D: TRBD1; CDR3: CSVDRGQGMNTEAFF; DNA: TGCAGCGTTGATAGGGGACAGGGGATGAACACTGAAGCTTTCTTT
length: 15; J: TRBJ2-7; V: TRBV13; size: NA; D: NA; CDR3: CASTRKRDSTYEQYF; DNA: TGTGCCAGCACCCGTAAAAGGGATTCGACTTACGAGCAGTACTTC